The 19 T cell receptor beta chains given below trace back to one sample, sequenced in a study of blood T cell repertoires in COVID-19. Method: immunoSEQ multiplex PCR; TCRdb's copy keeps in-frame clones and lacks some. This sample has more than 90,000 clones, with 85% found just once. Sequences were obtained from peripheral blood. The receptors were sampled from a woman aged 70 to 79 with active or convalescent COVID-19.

The CDR3: CATSRGLDKTQYF. Written as DNA, the CDR3 is TGTGCCACCAGCAGAGGACTGGATAAGACCCAGTACTTC. The J gene is TRBJ2-5, the V gene TRBV15; no clear D gene. The V end was cut by 1 base, the J end by 6 bases, with 9 bases between. The CDR3 sequence is 13 residues long. Germline loops: CDR1 LNHNV, CDR2 YYDKDF (reference sequence).

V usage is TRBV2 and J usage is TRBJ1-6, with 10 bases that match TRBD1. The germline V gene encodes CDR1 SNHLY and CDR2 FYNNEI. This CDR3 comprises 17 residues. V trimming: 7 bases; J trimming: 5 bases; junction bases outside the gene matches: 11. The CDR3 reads CASKGRQGAPDNSPLHF. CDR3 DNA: TGTGCCAGCAAGGGGAGACAGGGGGCGCCGGATAATTCACCCCTCCACTTT.

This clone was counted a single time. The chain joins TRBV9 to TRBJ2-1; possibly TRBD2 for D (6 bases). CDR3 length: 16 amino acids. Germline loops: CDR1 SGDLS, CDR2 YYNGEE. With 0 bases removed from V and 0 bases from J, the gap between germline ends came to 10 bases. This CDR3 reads CASSVGLAPSYNEQFF. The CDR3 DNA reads TGTGCCAGCAGCGTAGGGCTAGCGCCCTCCTACAATGAGCAGTTCTTC.

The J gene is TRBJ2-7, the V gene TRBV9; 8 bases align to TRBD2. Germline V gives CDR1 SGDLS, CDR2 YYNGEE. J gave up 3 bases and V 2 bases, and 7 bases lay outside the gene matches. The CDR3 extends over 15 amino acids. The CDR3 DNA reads TGTGCCAGCAGCGTTAGCGGGATGACACACTACGAGCAGTACTTC. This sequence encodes CASSVSGMTHYEQYF.

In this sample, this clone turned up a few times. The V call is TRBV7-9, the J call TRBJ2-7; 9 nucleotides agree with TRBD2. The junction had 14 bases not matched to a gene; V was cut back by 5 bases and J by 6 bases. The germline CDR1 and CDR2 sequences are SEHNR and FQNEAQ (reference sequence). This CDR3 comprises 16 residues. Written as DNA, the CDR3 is TGTGCCAGCAGCCCTTTGGGGCGGGAGGGCTTTGGCGAGCAGTACTTC. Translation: CASSPLGREGFGEQYF.

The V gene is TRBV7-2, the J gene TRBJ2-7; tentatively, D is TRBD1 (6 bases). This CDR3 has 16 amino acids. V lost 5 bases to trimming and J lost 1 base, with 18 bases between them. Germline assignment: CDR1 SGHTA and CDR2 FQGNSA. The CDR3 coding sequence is TGTGCCAGCAGCCCCGAGACCCTTGGACAGTCCTACGAGCAGTACTTC. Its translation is CASSPETLGQSYEQYF.

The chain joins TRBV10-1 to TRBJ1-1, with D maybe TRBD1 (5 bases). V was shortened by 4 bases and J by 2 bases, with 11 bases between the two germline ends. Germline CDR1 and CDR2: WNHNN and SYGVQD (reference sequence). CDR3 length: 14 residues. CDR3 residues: CASSARGGNTEAFF. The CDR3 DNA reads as TGCGCCAGCAGTGCCCGGGGGGGAAACACTGAAGCTTTCTTT.

In nucleotides, the CDR3 is TGTGCCAGTAGTGTAGGGGACATCGTAGGGCAGCCCCAGCATTTT. This gives the protein CASSVGDIVGQPQHF. The V and J genes are TRBV19 and TRBJ1-5, with D perhaps TRBD1 (6 bases). This CDR3 region has 15 residues. Germline lookup yields CDR1 LNHDA and CDR2 SQIVND (reference sequence). V dropped 5 bases and J dropped 7 bases, with 18 bases sitting between them.

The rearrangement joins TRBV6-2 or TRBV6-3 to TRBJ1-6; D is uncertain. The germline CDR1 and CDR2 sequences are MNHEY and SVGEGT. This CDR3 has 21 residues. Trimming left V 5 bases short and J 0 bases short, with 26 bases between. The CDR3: CASSPLFEAWSASSYNSPLHF. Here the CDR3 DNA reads TGTGCCAGCAGTCCCCTGTTCGAGGCGTGGAGCGCCAGCTCCTATAATTCACCCCTCCACTTT.

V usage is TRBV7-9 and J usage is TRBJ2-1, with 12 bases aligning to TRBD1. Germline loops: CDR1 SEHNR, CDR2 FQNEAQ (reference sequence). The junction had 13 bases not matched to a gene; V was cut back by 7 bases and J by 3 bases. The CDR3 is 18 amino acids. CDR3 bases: TGTGCCAGCATTCCACGGGGGACAGGGGGCGGAAACTACAATGAGCAGTTCTTC. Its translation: CASIPRGTGGGNYNEQFF. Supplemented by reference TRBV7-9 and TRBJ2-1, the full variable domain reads DTGVSQNPRHKITKRGQNVTFRCDPISEHNRLYWYRQTLGQGPEFLTYFQNEAQLEKSRLLSDRFSAERPKGSFSTLEIQRTEQGDSAMYLCASIPRGTGGGNYNEQFFGPGTRLTVL.

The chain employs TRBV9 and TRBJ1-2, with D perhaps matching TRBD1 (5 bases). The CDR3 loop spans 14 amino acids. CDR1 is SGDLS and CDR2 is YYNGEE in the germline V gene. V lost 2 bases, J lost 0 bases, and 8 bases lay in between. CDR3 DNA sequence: TGTGCCAGCAGCGTCAGGGAGGCTAACTATGGCTACACCTTC. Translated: CASSVREANYGYTF.

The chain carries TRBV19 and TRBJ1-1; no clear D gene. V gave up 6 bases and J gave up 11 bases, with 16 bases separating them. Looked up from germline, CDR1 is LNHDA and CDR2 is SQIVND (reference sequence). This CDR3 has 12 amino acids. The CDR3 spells CASSGINYGAFF. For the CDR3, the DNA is TGTGCCAGTAGCGGAATCAACTACGGGGCTTTCTTT.

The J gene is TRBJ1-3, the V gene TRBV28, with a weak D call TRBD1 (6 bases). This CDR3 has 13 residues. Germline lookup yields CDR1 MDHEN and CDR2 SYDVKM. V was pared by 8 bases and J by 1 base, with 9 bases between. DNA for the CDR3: TGTGCCAGCGGAGGACAGTCTGGAAACACCATATATTTT. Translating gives CASGGQSGNTIYF. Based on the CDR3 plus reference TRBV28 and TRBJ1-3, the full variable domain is DVKVTQSSRYLVKRTGEKVFLECVQDMDHENMFWYRQDPGLGLRLIYFSYDVKMKEKGDIPEGYSVSREKKERFSLILESASTNQTSMYLCASGGQSGNTIYFGEGSWLTVV.

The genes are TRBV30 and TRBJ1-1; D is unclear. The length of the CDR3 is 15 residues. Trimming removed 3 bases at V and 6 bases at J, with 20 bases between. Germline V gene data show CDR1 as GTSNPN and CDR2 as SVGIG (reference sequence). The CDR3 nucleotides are TGTGCCTGGAGCGACCCTGGGAGGAGGAGTGCTGAAGCTTTCTTT. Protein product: CAWSDPGRRSAEAFF. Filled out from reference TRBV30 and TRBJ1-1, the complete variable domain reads SQTIHQWPATLVQPVGSPLSLECTVEGTSNPNLYWYRQAAGRGLQLLFYSVGIGQISSEVPQNLSASRPQDRQFILSSKKLLLSDSGFYLCAWSDPGRRSAEAFFGQGTRLTVV.

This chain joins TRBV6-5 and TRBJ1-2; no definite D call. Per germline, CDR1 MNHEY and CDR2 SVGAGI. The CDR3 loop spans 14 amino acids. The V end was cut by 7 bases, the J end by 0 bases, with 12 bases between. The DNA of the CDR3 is TGTGCCAGCACCATGACACATCCTAACTATGGCTACACCTTC. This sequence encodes CASTMTHPNYGYTF.

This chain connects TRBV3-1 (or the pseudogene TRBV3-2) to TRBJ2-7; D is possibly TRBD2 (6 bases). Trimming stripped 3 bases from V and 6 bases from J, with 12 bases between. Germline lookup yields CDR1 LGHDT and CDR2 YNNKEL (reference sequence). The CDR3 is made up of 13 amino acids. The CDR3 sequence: CASSQILAIEQYF. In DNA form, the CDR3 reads TGTGCCAGCAGCCAGATCCTAGCGATCGAGCAGTACTTC.

The CDR3 here is CSASRGSYNSPLHF. The CDR3 coding sequence is TGCAGTGCTAGTAGGGGATCCTATAATTCACCCCTCCACTTT. The rearrangement uses TRBV20-1 and TRBJ1-6; the D gene is possibly TRBD1 (5 bases). This CDR3 region has 14 residues. Between the trimmed V and J ends, which lost 3 bases and 1 base, there was a span of 7 bases. Looked up from germline, CDR1 is DFQATT and CDR2 is SNEGSKA (reference sequence).

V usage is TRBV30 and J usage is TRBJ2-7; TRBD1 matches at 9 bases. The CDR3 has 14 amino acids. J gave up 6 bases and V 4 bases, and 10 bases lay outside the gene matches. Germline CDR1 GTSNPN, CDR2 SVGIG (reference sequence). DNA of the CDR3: TGTGCCTGGAAAACACCGGGACAGGGAGGCGAGCAGTACTTC. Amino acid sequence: CAWKTPGQGGEQYF.

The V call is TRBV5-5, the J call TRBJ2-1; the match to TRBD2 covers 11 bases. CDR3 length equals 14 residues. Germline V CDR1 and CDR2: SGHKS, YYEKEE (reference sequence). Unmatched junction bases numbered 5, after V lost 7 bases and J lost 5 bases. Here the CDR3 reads CASGSGGVNNEQFF. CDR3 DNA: TGTGCCAGCGGTAGCGGGGGGGTAAACAATGAGCAGTTCTTC.